The 22 T cell receptor beta chains below were found in one sample sequenced in a study of shared clonotypes between healthy human individuals. Some clones are missing from TCRdb's copy, which holds only in-frame ones; the method was immunoSEQ multiplex PCR. Seen here are a few million clones, around nine tenths observed once, and the top ten hold more than 0.12%. Material for sequencing was naive CD4+ T cells sorted from blood. Documented subset: CD45RA+ positively selected. These TCRs come from a man aged 18 to 30 in good health.

V is TRBV19 and J is TRBJ2-7, with TRBD1 matching over 10 bases. This CDR3 comprises 15 residues. Per germline, CDR1 LNHDA and CDR2 SQIVND (reference sequence). The V and J ends lost 5 bases and 6 bases, in that order; junction bases with no gene match: 10. In DNA, the CDR3 is TGTGCCAGTAGTCTAGGGACAGGGGCCCTCGTCGAGCAGTACTTC. Amino acid sequence: CASSLGTGALVEQYF.

The V and J genes are TRBV10-3 and TRBJ1-3; 8 bases map to TRBD1. The V and J ends lost 5 bases and 3 bases, in that order; junction bases with no gene match: 6. Germline V CDR1 and CDR2: ENHRY, SYGVKD. This CDR3 comprises 15 residues. The CDR3 DNA reads TGTGCCATCAGTCCAGGGGGCGCGTTTGGAAACACCATATATTTT. Its protein product is CAISPGGAFGNTIYF.

The sample holds a few counts of this clone. This chain uses TRBV19 with TRBJ2-5; no clear D. Germline loops: CDR1 LNHDA, CDR2 SQIVND (reference sequence). The V and J ends lost 5 bases and 4 bases respectively, with 20 bases between them. The CDR3 runs 16 residues. CDR3 protein: CASSPRQSAGRETQYF. The CDR3 nucleotides read TGTGCCAGTAGTCCTCGGCAGAGCGCAGGACGAGAGACCCAGTACTTC.

The CDR3 is CASSSMGSQFF. The CDR3 region has the DNA TGTGCCAGCAGTTCTATGGGATCGCAGTTCTTC. The chain uses TRBV28 and TRBJ2-1; D uncertain. The CDR3 length is 11 residues. V gave up 4 bases and J gave up 12 bases, with 10 bases separating them. Germline V lookup: CDR1 MDHEN, CDR2 SYDVKM.

This clone has just one count. The CDR3: CASSYTGTSVETQYF. CDR3 in DNA: TGTGCCAGCAGCTATACCGGGACTAGCGTAGAGACCCAGTACTTC. V is TRBV7-2 and J is TRBJ2-5; 10 bases are a match to TRBD2. Trimming took 4 bases from V and 4 from J; bases not matched to a gene: 6. CDR1 is SGHTA and CDR2 is FQGNSA in the germline V gene. The CDR3 covers 15 residues. Looking up the rest from reference TRBV7-2 and TRBJ2-5 gives the full variable domain: GAGVSQSPSNKVTEKGKDVELRCDPISGHTALYWYRQSLGQGLEFLIYFQGNSAPDKSGLPSDRFSAERTGGSVSTLTIQRTQQEDSAVYLCASSYTGTSVETQYFGPGTRLLVL.

The chain has TRBV7-2 and TRBJ2-7; possibly TRBD2 for D (7 bases). The V and J ends lost 7 bases and 3 bases respectively, with 16 bases between them. Germline CDR1 and CDR2: SGHTA and FQGNSA. The CDR3 totals 14 residues. CDR3 nucleotides: TGTGCCAGCACCCCTGGGGAGGGGGGCTACGAGCAGTACTTC. Protein: CASTPGEGGYEQYF.

Comments on this clone: The sample holds other DNA sequences that translate to the same CDR3. The chain employs TRBV18 and TRBJ1-6; D uncertain. The CDR3 runs to 15 residues. Germline loops: CDR1 KGHSH, CDR2 LQKENI. V lost 2 bases, J lost 0 bases, and 5 bases lay in between. The CDR3 sequence is CASSPMGSYNSPLHF. Written as DNA, the CDR3 is TGTGCCAGCTCACCAATGGGCTCCTATAATTCACCCCTCCACTTT.

The V gene is TRBV15, the J gene TRBJ1-5, with D maybe TRBD1 (5 bases). V was clipped by 1 base and J by 7 bases, with 17 bases between them. CDR3 length: 16 residues. The germline V gene has CDR1 LNHNV and CDR2 YYDKDF (reference sequence). CDR3 in amino acids: CATSRVTSQGTQPQHF. The CDR3 DNA reads as TGTGCCACCAGCAGAGTTACCAGTCAAGGGACCCAGCCCCAGCATTTT.

V gene TRBV29-1 combines with J gene TRBJ2-1, with 7 positions matching TRBD2. V trimming: 7 bases; J trimming: 9 bases; junction bases outside the gene matches: 15. Germline values: CDR1 SQVTM, CDR2 ANQGSEA. The length of the CDR3 is 14 residues. The CDR3 here is CSAEGDGRYGEQFF. The CDR3 DNA follows: TGCAGCGCCGAGGGTGACGGGAGGTACGGTGAGCAGTTCTTC.

This sequence joins TRBV30 and TRBJ2-3; 10 nucleotides agree with TRBD2. The V and J ends lost 0 bases and 6 bases, in that order; junction bases with no gene match: 6. This CDR3 region has 15 residues. Germline V lookup: CDR1 GTSNPN, CDR2 SVGIG (reference sequence). CDR3 in DNA: TGTGCCTGGAGTGTATCTAGCGGGAGTGGGGATACGCAGTATTTT. Translation: CAWSVSSGSGDTQYF.

This clone was seen more than once but under ten times. The chain joins TRBV18 to TRBJ1-1; D is unresolved. The CDR3 runs 12 residues. Germline values: CDR1 KGHSH, CDR2 LQKENI. V lost 6 bases to trimming and J lost 5 bases, with 10 bases between them. The CDR3 DNA reads as TGTGCCAGCTCCTCTCAAAGGACTGAAGCTTTCTTT. This encodes CASSSQRTEAFF.

As regards this clone: Its ends do not fully match the called genes, so a read error is possible. V and J are TRBV30 and TRBJ1-6; maybe TRBD1 (6 bases). The germline V gene has CDR1 GTSNPN and CDR2 SVGIG (reference sequence). This CDR3 is built from 13 residues. Here the CDR3 DNA reads TGTGCCTGGAGTGGACAGGTTAATTCACCCCCCCACTTT. Translated: CAWSGQVNSPPHF.

CDR3: CASSPPIGSVYGYTF. The CDR3 coding sequence is TGTGCCAGCAGTCCACCTATCGGTTCCGTCTATGGCTACACCTTC. The V gene is TRBV28, the J gene TRBJ1-2; D unclear. The CDR3 spans 15 residues. Germline CDR1 MDHEN, CDR2 SYDVKM. Trimming stripped 5 bases from V and 4 bases from J, with 17 bases between.

The chain has TRBV4-2 and TRBJ1-2; D ambiguous. The length of the CDR3 is 14 residues. V shed 0 bases and J shed 6 bases, with 11 bases lying between them. Germline V gene sequence: CDR1 LGHNA, CDR2 YNFKEQ. CDR3 DNA: TGTGCCAGCAGCCAAGATCCAGGAGAGAATGGCTACACCTTC. Protein sequence: CASSQDPGENGYTF.

This clone was observed a single time. This rearrangement joins TRBV5-4 to TRBJ1-5, with 7 bases lining up with TRBD1. The V segment lost 4 bases and the J segment 3 bases; nucleotides outside the gene matches: 4. Germline values: CDR1 SGHNT, CDR2 YYREEE (reference sequence). CDR3 length: 14 residues. The CDR3 loop is CASSQGTANQPQHF. The CDR3 DNA is TGTGCCAGCAGCCAAGGGACAGCCAATCAGCCCCAGCATTTT.

This chain links TRBV10-3 with TRBJ1-5; TRBD1 matches at 9 bases. The CDR3 contains 16 residues. Germline CDR1 reads ENHRY; CDR2 reads SYGVKD. The V gene end was trimmed by 2 bases and the J gene end by 7 bases; junction bases not matched to a gene: 9. The CDR3 DNA reads as TGTGCCATCAGTGAGCCGGGGACAGGGCGCGGACAGCCCCAGCATTTT. Its translation is CAISEPGTGRGQPQHF.

The gene calls are TRBV5-1 and TRBJ2-6; a possible D gene is TRBD2 (6 bases). This CDR3 contains 14 residues. CDR1 and CDR2 (germline): SGHRS, YFSETQ. Trimming left V 5 bases short and J 1 base short, with 7 bases between. The CDR3 nucleotides read TGCGCCAGCAGAGCGGGTTCTGGGGCCAACGTCCTGACTTTC. Amino acid sequence: CASRAGSGANVLTF.

In DNA, the CDR3 is TGTGCCAGCAGTGAACAGACAGGCTACCACGAGCAGTACTTC. Protein: CASSEQTGYHEQYF. The chain is built from TRBV2 and TRBJ2-7, with a tentative D call TRBD1 (6 bases). Germline CDR1 SNHLY, CDR2 FYNNEI. V lost 2 bases and J 5 bases, leaving 13 bases between the germline ends. The CDR3 is 14 residues long.

The chain couples TRBV9 to TRBJ2-7; TRBD2 matches at 9 bases. Trimming at V came to 0 bases and at J to 2 bases, leaving 3 bases not matched to a gene. This CDR3 is 15 amino acids long. The germline gives CDR1 SGDLS, CDR2 YYNGEE. CDR3 coding DNA: TGTGCCAGCAGCGTAGACAGCGGGGGGCCCTACGAGCAGTACTTC. Protein: CASSVDSGGPYEQYF.

The chain combines TRBV30 with TRBJ1-6, with D uncertain. CDR1 is GTSNPN and CDR2 is SVGIG in the germline V gene (reference sequence). V gave up 3 bases and J gave up 0 bases, with 9 bases separating them. The CDR3 extends over 15 amino acids. CDR3 bases: TGTGCCTGGAGCCTCCGGGACTCCTATAATTCACCCCTCCACTTT. This sequence encodes CAWSLRDSYNSPLHF. The full variable domain, rest sourced from reference TRBV30 and TRBJ1-6, is SQTIHQWPATLVQPVGSPLSLECTVEGTSNPNLYWYRQAAGRGLQLLFYSVGIGQISSEVPQNLSASRPQDRQFILSSKKLLLSDSGFYLCAWSLRDSYNSPLHFGNGTRLTVT.

Points on this clone: At the DNA level, this CDR3 is encoded by other sequences in the same sample as well. The CDR3 region has the DNA TGTGCCAGCAGTGGGCAGAACACCGGGGAGCTGTTTTTT. Translated: CASSGQNTGELFF. The chain joins TRBV2 to TRBJ2-2; the D is unclear. CDR3 size: 13 residues. Germline V lookup: CDR1 SNHLY, CDR2 FYNNEI. The V gene lost 4 bases and the J gene lost 1 base, with 4 bases spanning the gap.

V and J are TRBV19 and TRBJ2-5; no reliable D call. Germline CDR1 reads LNHDA; CDR2 reads SQIVND (reference sequence). The length of the CDR3 is 13 residues. V lost 1 base, J lost 3 bases, and 6 bases lay in between. Written as DNA, the CDR3 is TGTGCCAGTAGTATAGGACCCAAAGAGACCCAGTACTTC. Residues: CASSIGPKETQYF.